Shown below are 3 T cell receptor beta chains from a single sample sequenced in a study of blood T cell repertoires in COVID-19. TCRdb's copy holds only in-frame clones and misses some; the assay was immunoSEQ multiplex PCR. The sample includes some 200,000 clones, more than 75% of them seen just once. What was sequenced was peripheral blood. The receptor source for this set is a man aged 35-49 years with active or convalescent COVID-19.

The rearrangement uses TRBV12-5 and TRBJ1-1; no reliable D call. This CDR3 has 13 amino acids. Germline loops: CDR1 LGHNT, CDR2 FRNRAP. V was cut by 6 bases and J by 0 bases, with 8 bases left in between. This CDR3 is CASGDSMNTEAFF. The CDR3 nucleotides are TGTGCTAGTGGAGACTCCATGAACACTGAAGCTTTCTTT.

In nucleotides, the CDR3 is TGTGCCAGCAGCGCCAGTTATAGCAATCAGCCCCAGCATTTT. Its protein is CASSASYSNQPQHF. The rearrangement joins TRBV3-1 (or the pseudogene TRBV3-2) to TRBJ1-5, with D uncertain. The CDR3 sequence is 14 residues long. The germline CDR1 and CDR2 sequences are LGHDT and YNNKEL (reference sequence). Trimming shortened V by 5 bases and J by 0 bases, and 8 bases separated the two germline ends.

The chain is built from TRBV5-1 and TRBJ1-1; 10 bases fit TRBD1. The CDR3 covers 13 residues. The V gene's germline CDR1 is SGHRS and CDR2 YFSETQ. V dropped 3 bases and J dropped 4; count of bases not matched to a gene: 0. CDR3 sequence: CASSWDRGTEAFF. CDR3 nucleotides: TGCGCCAGCAGCTGGGACAGGGGCACTGAAGCTTTCTTT. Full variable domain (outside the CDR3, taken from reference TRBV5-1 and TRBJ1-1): KAGVTQTPRYLIKTRGQQVTLSCSPISGHRSVSWYQQTPGQGLQFLFEYFSETQRNKGNFPGRFSGRQFSNSRSEMNVSTLELGDSALYLCASSWDRGTEAFFGQGTRLTVV.